The 28 T cell receptor beta chains below come from one sample, sequenced in a study of blood T cells in healthy people across ages. Together with a sample-barcoded 5' primer, a J-beta primer mix was included in a second PCR lasting about 7 to 11 cycles. MiXCR was run by TCRdb on the 5' RACE reads, yielding one entry per CDR3 protein. The sample records about 1.7 million distinct CDR3 sequences, roughly 27% being singletons. The sample was blood. The receptors were gathered from a woman under 40 in good health.

The CDR3 DNA follows: TGTGCCATCAGTGAACTCCAAGGGACCTACGAGCAGTACTTC. Encoded protein: CAISELQGTYEQYF. The chain recombines TRBV10-3 with TRBJ2-7, with D unresolved. CDR1 ENHRY and CDR2 SYGVKD come from the germline V gene. There are 14 residues in the CDR3. The V gene lost 3 bases and the J gene lost 2 bases, with 11 bases spanning the gap.

The CDR3 sequence: CASSVGGALVTQETQYF. The CDR3 bases are TGTGCCAGCAGCGTAGGAGGGGCTCTAGTAACCCAAGAGACCCAGTACTTC. The chain links TRBV11-2 to TRBJ2-5; possibly TRBD2 for D (6 bases). V was pared by 5 bases and J by 1 base, with 20 bases between. Germline V gene sequence: CDR1 SGHAT, CDR2 FQNNGV. The CDR3 is 17 amino acids.

This chain connects TRBV9 to TRBJ1-5; 7 bases are shared with TRBD1. The trim removed 4 bases at V and 7 bases at J, leaving 5 bases unmatched. CDR1 and CDR2 (germline): SGDLS, YYNGEE. The CDR3 length is 13 residues. CDR3 in amino acids: CASSRQGIQPQHF. CDR3 DNA sequence: TGTGCCAGCAGCAGACAGGGTATCCAGCCCCAGCATTTT. The variable domain in full, completed from reference TRBV9 and TRBJ1-5, reads DSGVTQTPKHLITATGQRVTLRCSPRSGDLSVYWYQQSLDQGLQFLIQYYNGEERAKGNILERFSAQQFPDLHSELNLSSLELGDSALYFCASSRQGIQPQHFGDGTRLSIL.

The chain uses TRBV16 and TRBJ1-5; TRBD1 matches at 8 bases. CDR1 and CDR2 (germline): KGHSY, FQNENV. CDR3 length: 16 residues. Trimming cost V 3 bases and J 5 bases; bases outside gene matches: 9. CDR3 amino acids: CASSQLGQAGDQPQHF. The DNA of the CDR3 is TGTGCCAGCAGCCAGTTGGGACAGGCTGGGGATCAGCCCCAGCATTTT.

The chain joins TRBV5-1 to TRBJ2-1; D is unresolved. With 3 bases removed from V and 4 bases from J, the gap between germline ends came to 17 bases. This CDR3 region has 16 residues. CDR1 SGHRS and CDR2 YFSETQ come from the germline V gene. In DNA, the CDR3 is TGCGCCAGCAGCTCGGTATCACGGACGTGGTACAATGAGCAGTTCTTC. Residues: CASSSVSRTWYNEQFF.

Concerning this clonotype: A junction boundary mismatches the germline segment, possibly from a read error. As DNA, the CDR3 is TGTGCCAACAGCGGGTTTAGCGGGGGCACAACCTACAATGAGCAGTTCTTC. Its translation is CANSGFSGGTTYNEQFF. J is TRBJ2-1 and V is TRBV11-2; 9 bases map to TRBD2. CDR3 length equals 17 residues. Germline assignment: CDR1 SGHAT and CDR2 FQNNGV.

This clonotype was observed a few times. DNA of the CDR3: TGCGCCAGCAGCCAAGATCTGGCCTCACCCTACGAGCAGTACTTC. This codes for CASSQDLASPYEQYF. This chain links TRBV4-1 with TRBJ2-7; D unclear. Deletions cut 0 bases from V and 2 bases from J, with 11 bases between. CDR3 length: 15 residues. The germline V gene has CDR1 MGHRA and CDR2 YSYEKL.

This clonotype was picked up many times. J is TRBJ2-7 and V is TRBV5-1; perhaps D is TRBD1 or TRBD2 (5 bases each). V was pared by 5 bases and J by 5 bases, with 11 bases between. Germline loops: CDR1 SGHRS, CDR2 YFSETQ. This CDR3 is built from 12 residues. The CDR3 DNA reads as TGCGCCAGCAGTGCCCAGGGAGACGAGCAGTACTTC. Protein product: CASSAQGDEQYF.

This clonotype was seen a handful of times. The J gene is TRBJ2-1, the V gene TRBV5-1, with 13 bases matching TRBD2. This CDR3 is 15 amino acids long. V trimming: 4 bases; J trimming: 8 bases; junction bases outside the gene matches: 6. From germline, CDR1 is SGHRS and CDR2 YFSETQ. CDR3 residues: CASSTWTSGSDEQFF. The CDR3 DNA is TGCGCCAGCAGCACCTGGACTAGCGGGAGCGATGAGCAGTTCTTC.

This clonotype has more than one count but fewer than ten. Possible read error: a much larger clone is one base away. The chain recombines TRBV7-6 with TRBJ2-4; D possibly uses TRBD1 or TRBD2 (5 bases each). Germline V CDR1 and CDR2: SGHVS, FNYEAQ. Trimming removed 6 bases from V and 13 bases from J, with 13 bases in between. The CDR3 runs to 11 residues. The DNA for the CDR3 is TGTGCCAGCAGGGGACGAAATGAGCAGTACTTC. Translation gives CASRGRNEQYF.

This clonotype was seen repeatedly, ten times or more. The chain combines TRBV20-1 with TRBJ2-7; maybe TRBD2 (7 bases). V shed 4 bases and J shed 0 bases, with 13 bases lying between them. CDR1 is DFQATT and CDR2 is SNEGSKA in the germline V gene (reference sequence). The CDR3 length is 14 residues. The CDR3 bases are TGCAGTGCTACTAGGGGGGGCAACTCCTACGAGCAGTACTTC. This translates into CSATRGGNSYEQYF.

This clonotype was seen many times. The chain combines TRBV7-2 with TRBJ2-7; the D gene is possibly TRBD2 (5 bases). This CDR3 has 12 residues. Deletions cut 5 bases from V and 5 bases from J, with 10 bases between. Germline values: CDR1 SGHTA, CDR2 FQGNSA. The CDR3 loop is CASSRGWDEQYF. CDR3 coding DNA: TGTGCCAGCAGCCGAGGGTGGGACGAGCAGTACTTC.

This clonotype was seen a handful of times. The chain uses TRBV12-3 or TRBV12-4 and TRBJ1-1, with TRBD1 identical over 7 bases. The CDR3 is made up of 15 amino acids. The J segment lost 3 bases and the V segment lost 5 bases, leaving 9 bases of the junction unmatched. For the CDR3, the DNA is TGTGCCAGCAGTCCCGGTAAGGGGGCCCACACTGAAGCTTTCTTT. Translation: CASSPGKGAHTEAFF.

CDR3: CASSPPDIQETQYF. The CDR3 nucleotides read TGTGCCAGCTCACCACCGGACATCCAAGAGACCCAGTACTTC. This chain connects TRBV18 to TRBJ2-5; possible D gene TRBD1, 5 bases. This CDR3 is 14 amino acids long. Germline CDR1 and CDR2: KGHSH and LQKENI. Trimming pared 0 bases from V and 1 base from J, leaving 6 bases between.

CDR3 loop: CSARSPDRYFGYF. CDR3 DNA: TGCAGTGCTCGGTCCCCGGACAGGTACTTTGGGTACTTC. The chain uses TRBV20-1 and TRBJ2-4; 7 positions match TRBD1. Germline CDR1 reads DFQATT; CDR2 reads SNEGSKA (reference sequence). With 5 bases clipped from V and 15 bases from J, the junction kept 16 bases outside the gene matches. The CDR3 has 13 amino acids.

This clonotype was seen a few times. The chain employs TRBV20-1 and TRBJ2-1; possible D gene TRBD2, 6 bases. CDR3 length: 17 amino acids. The V end lost 3 bases, the J end lost 0 bases, and 18 bases lay between the germline ends. Looked up from germline, CDR1 is DFQATT and CDR2 is SNEGSKA (reference sequence). The CDR3 reads CSASLPRGLSSYNEQFF. The CDR3 DNA sequence: TGCAGTGCTAGCCTTCCTCGGGGACTCAGCTCCTACAATGAGCAGTTCTTC.

This clonotype was counted many times. Written as DNA, the CDR3 is TGCAGCGTTAAGGGGATAGCGGGAGAATGGACCGGGGAGCTGTTTTTT. Its protein product is CSVKGIAGEWTGELFF. V gene TRBV29-1 combines with J gene TRBJ2-2, with TRBD2 identical over 9 bases. Germline lookup yields CDR1 SQVTM and CDR2 ANQGSEA. V dropped 5 bases and J dropped 5; count of bases not matched to a gene: 12. The CDR3 contains 16 residues.

This clonotype has just a few counts. The V and J genes are TRBV12-3 or TRBV12-4 and TRBJ1-4, with D perhaps matching TRBD1 (6 bases). This CDR3 has 13 amino acids. V lost 6 bases to trimming and J lost 8 bases, with 13 bases between them. CDR3 nucleotides: TGTGCCAGCAGCCCAACAGGGCGGGAAAAACTGTTTTTT. Translated: CASSPTGREKLFF.

This chain links TRBV15 with TRBJ1-2; D gene ambiguous. In germline, CDR1 is LNHNV, CDR2 YYDKDF (reference sequence). The CDR3 has 15 amino acids. V lost 1 base and J 4 bases, leaving 13 bases between the germline ends. The CDR3 DNA is TGTGCCACCAGCAGAGCCTCCGACGGAAGCTATGGCTACACCTTC. It yields the protein CATSRASDGSYGYTF.

The chain recombines TRBV20-1 with TRBJ2-5; D is possibly TRBD1 (5 bases). CDR3 length equals 15 residues. With 4 bases removed from V and 5 bases from J, the gap between germline ends came to 20 bases. The germline V gene has CDR1 DFQATT and CDR2 SNEGSKA (reference sequence). CDR3 sequence (DNA): TGCAGTGCTACAACCGGACATCAACTGGGGGAGACCCAGTACTTC. This codes for CSATTGHQLGETQYF.

In its sample, this clonotype was seen a few times. The chain joins TRBV20-1 to TRBJ1-5; tentative D call: TRBD1 (6 bases). This CDR3 is built from 12 residues. CDR1 and CDR2 from the germline V gene are DFQATT and SNEGSKA (reference sequence). Trimming left V 5 bases short and J 5 bases short, with 10 bases between. CDR3 DNA sequence: TGCAGTGCTTTACAGGGAGATCAGCCCCAGCATTTT. Translation gives CSALQGDQPQHF.

There are a few counts of this clonotype. V is TRBV30 and J is TRBJ2-7, with D unresolved. From germline, CDR1 is GTSNPN and CDR2 SVGIG (reference sequence). V was shortened by 2 bases and J by 8 bases, with 16 bases between the two germline ends. This CDR3 has 13 amino acids. DNA for the CDR3: TGTGCCTGGAGTCCCCCGGGCGTCGCAAAGCAGTACTTC. It yields the protein CAWSPPGVAKQYF.

Concerning this clonotype itself: Possible read error: a much larger clone is one base away. The chain combines TRBV28 with TRBJ1-2; weak D call: TRBD1 (5 bases). The germline V gene encodes CDR1 MDHEN and CDR2 SYDVKM. This CDR3 spans 18 amino acids. V lost 6 bases, J lost 2 bases, and 25 bases lay in between. CDR3 amino acids: CASRYQLKNSQDNYGYTF. DNA for the CDR3: TGTGCCAGCAGGTACCAACTGAAGAACTCACAGGACAACTATGGCTACACCTTC.

This clonotype was found a few times. A read error may explain this, as a much larger clone is one base away. This chain connects TRBV6-6 to TRBJ2-7; D is possibly TRBD1 or TRBD2 (5 bases each). CDR3 length: 15 residues. Germline CDR1 MNHNY, CDR2 SVGAGI (reference sequence). The V gene lost 7 bases and the J gene lost 1 base, with 17 bases spanning the gap. The CDR3 DNA reads as TGTGCCAGCACCCGAGGGGCAAGGGCTTCCTACGAGCAGTACTTC. Amino acid sequence: CASTRGARASYEQYF.

The chain carries TRBV5-1 and TRBJ1-4; D gene ambiguous. Trimming pared 0 bases from V and 9 bases from J, leaving 15 bases between. The germline V gene encodes CDR1 SGHRS and CDR2 YFSETQ. The length of the CDR3 is 15 residues. DNA for the CDR3: TGCGCCAGCAGCTTGGGGACGGGGAGCGGTAAAAAACTGTTTTTT. Its protein is CASSLGTGSGKKLFF.

The chain links TRBV4-3 to TRBJ2-7, with a tentative D call TRBD2 (6 bases). V lost 1 base and J lost 5, with 15 bases in between. The length of the CDR3 is 15 residues. The germline V gene encodes CDR1 LGHNA and CDR2 YSLEER. This chain's CDR3 is CASSQVAGGNNEQYF. CDR3 nucleotides: TGCGCCAGCAGCCAAGTGGCTGGCGGGAACAACGAGCAGTACTTC.

The V gene is TRBV6-2 or TRBV6-3, the J gene TRBJ2-1; 9 bases match TRBD2. The CDR3 is 14 residues long. Germline values: CDR1 MNHEY, CDR2 SVGEGT. With 5 bases clipped from V and 9 bases from J, the junction kept 8 bases outside the gene matches. The CDR3 DNA sequence: TGTGCCAGCAGTGCGGGAGGGCCACTGAGTGAGCAGTTCTTC. This encodes CASSAGGPLSEQFF.

V gene TRBV30 combines with J gene TRBJ2-1; maybe TRBD2 (5 bases). V was shortened by 2 bases and J by 2 bases, with 13 bases between the two germline ends. The CDR3 covers 15 residues. Germline V gene lookup returns CDR1 GTSNPN and CDR2 SVGIG (reference sequence). The CDR3 sequence: CAWSPRERAYNEQFF. The CDR3 bases are TGTGCCTGGAGTCCACGGGAACGGGCCTACAATGAGCAGTTCTTC.